This TCR beta chain was sequenced during a study of CD8+CD57+ T cells in acquired aplastic anemia. The V gene lost 7 bases and the J gene lost 5 bases, with 21 bases spanning the gap. CDR1 is LNHDA, CDR2 SQIVND, per germline (reference sequence). The CDR3 is 15 amino acids. Patients included in sequencing had previously demonstrated CD8+CD57+ cell expansion by flow cytometry. Genomic DNA templated the TCR beta VDJ and CDR3 profiling. TCRdb used MiXCR to reprocess the reads, holding one entry per CDR3 protein. The sample carries roughly 290,000 distinct CDR3 sequences, approximately 57% recorded once. The chain has TRBV19 and TRBJ2-7; perhaps TRBD2 as D (5 bases). This receptor was taken from a human donor with aplastic anemia. Sequenced input: sorted CD4+, CD8+, or CD8+CD57+ T cells (not recorded which) from PBMCs. The CDR3 DNA reads TGTGCCAGTAAGAGTGGCGAGAGGGCCTTCGACGAGCAGTACTTC. This encodes CASKSGERAFDEQYF.